Listed below are T cell receptor beta chains from one sample, sequenced in a study of OX40 agonist ivuxolimab in advanced cancers. The assay was immunoSEQ multiplex PCR, and TCRdb's table has in-frame clones only and misses some. The repertoire holds roughly 62,000 clones, with about 85% as singletons. The sample consisted of CD4+ or CD8+ T cells sorted from blood, taken in a trial of the OX40 agonist ivuxolimab. The receptors were gathered from an adult with an advanced solid tumor such as melanoma, head and neck, liver or kidney cancer. The CDR3 runs from the conserved cysteine through the conserved F or W. Each record gives: J gene, V gene, D gene, clone size, CDR3 protein, CDR3 DNA. D genes are given only for firm matches. The size of a clone is reported for some rows only, either as once, few or many, or as a class for expanded clones.

J: TRBJ2-7; V: TRBV4-3; D: TRBD2; size: .; CDR3: CASSPGGSVEQYF; DNA: TGCGCCAGCAGCCCGGGAGGGTCAGTCGAGCAGTACTTC
J: TRBJ2-7; V: TRBV18; D: TRBD2; size: .; CDR3: CASSVGRAYEQYF; DNA: TGTGCCAGCTCTGTCGGGAGGGCCTACGAGCAGTACTTC
J: TRBJ2-5; V: TRBV2; D: .; size: .; CDR3: CASSEGPSETQYF; DNA: TGTGCCAGCAGTGAAGGGCCGAGTGAGACCCAGTACTTC
J: TRBJ2-1; V: TRBV6-1; D: .; size: .; CDR3: CASSETAGLNNEQFF; DNA: TGTGCCAGCAGTGAAACAGCGGGCCTCAACAATGAGCAGTTCTTC
J: TRBJ1-5; V: TRBV6-4; D: .; size: .; CDR3: CASGRRGVNQPQHF; DNA: TGTGCCAGCGGTCGAAGGGGGGTCAATCAGCCCCAGCATTTT
J: TRBJ2-4; V: TRBV5-1; D: TRBD1; size: once; CDR3: CASSASPGTGLGIQYF; DNA: TGCGCCAGCAGCGCCTCCCCCGGGACAGGGTTGGGCATTCAGTACTTC
J: TRBJ2-5; V: TRBV7-2; D: .; size: .; CDR3: CASSLWEGGKETQYF; DNA: TGTGCCAGCAGCTTATGGGAGGGGGGCAAAGAGACCCAGTACTTC
J: TRBJ2-2; V: TRBV11-3; D: .; size: .; CDR3: CASSLVRGTGELFF; DNA: TGTGCCAGCAGCCTAGTCCGAGGCACCGGGGAGCTGTTTTTT
J: TRBJ2-1; V: TRBV5-1; D: .; size: .; CDR3: CASSLIPDPGASSYNEQFF; DNA: TGCGCCAGCAGCTTGATCCCTGACCCCGGGGCTAGCTCCTACAATGAGCAGTTCTTC
J: TRBJ1-1; V: TRBV6-1; D: .; size: .; CDR3: CASSDSSLNEAFF; DNA: TGTGCCAGCAGTGATTCCTCACTCAATGAAGCTTTCTTT
J: TRBJ2-2; V: TRBV15; D: .; size: .; CDR3: CATSRSIPLNTGELFF; DNA: TGTGCCACCAGCAGATCCATCCCTCTGAACACCGGGGAGCTGTTTTTT
J: TRBJ2-5; V: TRBV11-2; D: TRBD2; size: .; CDR3: CASSLNGGGQETQYF; DNA: TGTGCCAGCAGCTTAAATGGCGGGGGCCAAGAGACCCAGTACTTC
J: TRBJ2-3; V: TRBV10-3; D: .; size: .; CDR3: CAISDSSSTDTQYF; DNA: TGTGCCATCAGTGACTCAAGCAGCACAGATACGCAGTATTTT